These 17 T cell receptor beta chains were sequenced from one sample in a study of human T cells and chemical hapten exposure. Time point specified: pre-sensitization, week 0. This sample's treatment: therapeutic diphenylcyclopropenone sensitization with weekly scalp DPC. From the RACE reads, TCRdb called clonotypes with MiXCR, one entry per CDR3 protein. The sample carries about 250,000 distinct CDR3 sequences, roughly 7.7% recorded once. This specimen was whole blood, taken in connection with sensitization to the hapten diphenylcyclopropenone (DPC). These receptors were collected from a man between 18 and 35 years old with alopecia areata. Some clones in this sample may be carry-over from other donors' samples.

The chain has TRBV4-1 and TRBJ1-4, with a weak D call TRBD1 (6 bases). The CDR3 spans 16 residues. Germline-derived CDR1 and CDR2 are MGHRA and YSYEKL. Trimming cost V 1 base and J 8 bases, with 17 bases left between them. The CDR3 loop is CASSQGPGDPSEKLFF. For the CDR3, the DNA is TGCGCCAGCAGCCAAGGGCCAGGGGATCCTTCCGAAAAACTGTTTTTT.

This sequence joins TRBV3-1 and TRBJ1-1; possible D gene TRBD1, 5 bases. The V end was cut by 1 base, the J end by 0 bases, with 9 bases between. Per germline, CDR1 LGHDT and CDR2 YNNKEL (reference sequence). The length of the CDR3 is 15 residues. The DNA for the CDR3 is TGTGCCAGCAGCCAAGCTCGGGGGATGAACACTGAAGCTTTCTTT. Translation gives CASSQARGMNTEAFF. The variable domain in full, completed from reference TRBV3-1 and TRBJ1-1, reads DTAVSQTPKYLVTQMGNDKSIKCEQNLGHDTMYWYKQDSKKFLKIMFSYNNKELIINETVPNRFSPKSPDKAHLNLHINSLELGDSAVYFCASSQARGMNTEAFFGQGTRLTVV.

The CDR3 loop reads CASRPGQGIRANVLTF. In nucleotides, the CDR3 is TGTGCCAGCAGACCCGGACAGGGGATAAGGGCCAACGTCCTGACTTTC. J is TRBJ2-6 and V is TRBV6-2 or TRBV6-3; 9 bases line up with TRBD1. The CDR3 length is 16 residues. V was clipped by 6 bases and J by 5 bases; unmatched bases: 8. The germline V gene encodes CDR1 MNHEY and CDR2 SVGEGT.

This clonotype was picked up a small number of times. The chain employs TRBV2 and TRBJ1-6; no definite D call. The V gene lost 8 bases and the J gene lost 7 bases, with 15 bases spanning the gap. The CDR3 runs 14 residues. Germline CDR1 SNHLY, CDR2 FYNNEI. CDR3 coding DNA: TGTGCCAGCGGGGTTACGGGAGCCAATTCACCCCTCCACTTT. It specifies CASGVTGANSPLHF.

The rearrangement links TRBV27 to TRBJ2-2; D not certain. The CDR3 totals 14 residues. Deletions cut 0 bases from V and 7 bases from J, with 9 bases between. CDR1 and CDR2 from the germline V gene are MNHEY and SMNVEV (reference sequence). CDR3 sequence: CASSLSLGIGELFF. The CDR3 DNA reads TGTGCCAGCAGTTTATCTTTGGGGATCGGGGAGCTGTTTTTT.

V is TRBV6-4 and J is TRBJ2-6; 9 nucleotides agree with TRBD1. There are 16 residues in the CDR3. CDR1 and CDR2 from the germline V gene are MRHNA and SNTAGT. After removal of 3 bases from V and 2 bases from J, the junction contained 2 bases not matched to a gene. CDR3 loop: CASSDGTGTGANVLTF. The CDR3 DNA sequence: TGTGCCAGCAGTGATGGGACAGGGACTGGGGCCAACGTCCTGACTTTC.

This clonotype was observed many times. The chain carries TRBV3-1 and TRBJ1-6; D is undetermined. Trimming took off 0 bases at V and 10 bases at J, with 7 bases between the two ends. The CDR3 has 13 residues. The V gene's germline CDR1 is LGHDT and CDR2 YNNKEL (reference sequence). The CDR3 DNA reads as TGTGCCAGCAGCCAAGATGTGGACTCACCCCTCCACTTT. Translation: CASSQDVDSPLHF.

This clonotype came up many times. J is TRBJ1-5 and V is TRBV6-2 or TRBV6-3; D gene unclear. Germline V gene lookup returns CDR1 MNHEY and CDR2 SVGEGT. The CDR3 spans 12 residues. V was cut by 4 bases and J by 6 bases, with 7 bases left in between. The CDR3 sequence: CASSWKGQPQHF. CDR3 DNA: TGTGCCAGCAGTTGGAAAGGTCAGCCCCAGCATTTT.

A remark on this clonotype: A read error may be the cause here, since a much bigger clone is one base away. This chain connects TRBV4-2 to TRBJ1-2; D remains ambiguous. This CDR3 spans 14 amino acids. Germline V gene sequence: CDR1 LGHNA, CDR2 YNFKEQ. The CDR3 sequence is CASNQPRTYYGYTF. DNA of the CDR3: TGTGCCAGCAACCAACCCCGGACCTACTATGGCTACACCTTC.

Concerning this clonotype itself: A much bigger clone sits one base away, suggesting this may be a read error. V usage is TRBV5-1 and J usage is TRBJ2-1, with a possible D match to TRBD1 (6 bases). The CDR3 length is 17 residues. Germline V gives CDR1 SGHRS, CDR2 YFSETQ. In nucleotides, the CDR3 is TGCGCCAGCAGCTTGGAAGGGCAGGGGCGCTCCTACAATGGGCAGTTCTTC. This codes for CASSLEGQGRSYNGQFF.

Ten or more counts support this clonotype. V usage is TRBV27 and J usage is TRBJ2-7; possibly TRBD1 for D (6 bases). The CDR3 has 14 amino acids. Germline V gene lookup returns CDR1 MNHEY and CDR2 SMNVEV (reference sequence). Trimming removed 6 bases from V and 0 bases from J, with 12 bases in between. CDR3 sequence reads: CASSRTVSSYEQYF. CDR3 coding DNA: TGTGCCAGCAGCCGGACAGTGAGCTCCTACGAGCAGTACTTC.

Only one count was recorded for this clonotype. V and J are TRBV20-1 and TRBJ1-3; the D is unclear. Trimming shortened V by 0 bases and J by 4 bases, and 10 bases separated the two germline ends. Germline V gene sequence: CDR1 DFQATT, CDR2 SNEGSKA (reference sequence). The CDR3 sequence is 14 residues long. This chain's CDR3 is CSARDQSSGNTIYF. The CDR3 region has the DNA TGCAGTGCTAGAGATCAATCGTCAGGAAACACCATATATTTT.

This chain links TRBV24-1 with TRBJ2-3; TRBD1 aligns across 7 bases. The length of the CDR3 is 14 residues. The germline V gene encodes CDR1 KGHDR and CDR2 SFDVKD. The junction had 5 bases not matched to a gene; V was cut back by 7 bases and J by 2 bases. This chain's CDR3 is CATSGTAFTDTQYF. The CDR3, as DNA: TGTGCCACCAGCGGGACAGCCTTCACAGATACGCAGTATTTT.

In the case of this clonotype: This could be a read error, since a much larger clone is one nucleotide away. The chain links TRBV6-2 or TRBV6-3 to TRBJ1-1; D remains ambiguous. The CDR3 runs 13 residues. Germline CDR1 MNHEY, CDR2 SVGEGT. The V and J ends lost 3 bases and 1 base respectively, with 6 bases between them. CDR3 in DNA: TGTGCCAGCAGTTATATGGGGAACACTGAAGCTTTCTTT. It specifies CASSYMGNTEAFF.

The chain joins TRBV7-9 to TRBJ2-3; D may correspond to TRBD1 or TRBD2 (5 bases each). V was clipped by 4 bases and J by 2 bases, with 13 bases between them. The CDR3 is 15 amino acids. The germline V gene has CDR1 SEHNR and CDR2 FQNEAQ (reference sequence). The CDR3 protein is CASSYETGPTDTQYF. The CDR3 DNA reads as TGTGCCAGCAGCTACGAGACGGGGCCCACAGATACGCAGTATTTT.

This clonotype was seen repeatedly, ten times or more. The chain has TRBV18 and TRBJ1-5, with 10 bases aligning to TRBD1. The CDR3 runs to 15 residues. The V and J ends lost 7 bases and 4 bases, in that order; junction bases with no gene match: 7. Germline-derived CDR1 and CDR2 are KGHSH and LQKENI. CDR3 loop: CASLDGQGVNQPQHF. The CDR3, as DNA: TGTGCCAGCTTAGACGGACAGGGGGTGAATCAGCCCCAGCATTTT.

This clonotype was observed a handful of times. V and J are TRBV10-3 and TRBJ2-1; 10 nucleotides agree with TRBD2. CDR1 and CDR2 (germline): ENHRY, SYGVKD. The trim removed 4 bases at V and 6 bases at J, leaving 9 bases unmatched. The CDR3 consists of 16 residues. The CDR3 DNA is TGTGCCATCAGTGTTCTAGCGGGGGTCCTTGGCAATGAGCAGTTCTTC. Amino acids: CAISVLAGVLGNEQFF.